Presented here are 16 T cell receptor beta chains from one specimen sequenced in a study of cytomegalovirus exposure and HLA in healthy donors. Researchers ran the PCR with 60 Vbeta and 13 Jbeta primers. The method was immunoSEQ multiplex PCR; TCRdb's version includes in-frame clones alone and lacks a portion of them. The sample includes fewer than 150,000 clones, approximately 75% of them seen just once. Specimen: PBMCs. Receptor source: a man aged 45-65 years in good health and CMV-seropositive.

This rearrangement joins TRBV4-2 to TRBJ1-3, with D possibly matching TRBD1 (6 bases). V lost 2 bases and J lost 0, with 17 bases in between. Germline CDR1 LGHNA, CDR2 YNFKEQ. This CDR3 is built from 18 residues. CDR3 loop: CASSQPPRGGLSGNTIYF. The CDR3 DNA sequence: TGTGCCAGCAGCCAACCCCCTAGGGGGGGACTCTCTGGAAACACCATATATTTT.

The genes are TRBV30 and TRBJ1-1; D unclear. CDR3 size: 13 residues. Trimming removed 1 base at V and 0 bases at J, with 6 bases between. Germline CDR1 GTSNPN, CDR2 SVGIG (reference sequence). As DNA, the CDR3 is TGTGCCTGGAGTGAGAGCGTGAACACTGAAGCTTTCTTT. Translating gives CAWSESVNTEAFF.

This clone appeared a single time. V is TRBV13 and J is TRBJ2-7, with 8 bases aligning to TRBD2. Germline loops: CDR1 PRHDT, CDR2 FYEKMQ (reference sequence). The CDR3 loop spans 16 amino acids. Trimming at V came to 5 bases and at J to 7 bases, leaving 16 bases not matched to a gene. CDR3 amino acids: CASSIRAGASSREQYF. In nucleotides, the CDR3 is TGTGCCAGCAGCATTCGAGCGGGAGCCTCTTCCAGGGAGCAGTACTTC.

The chain carries TRBV7-9 and TRBJ2-1; 9 bases align to TRBD1. With V trimmed by 5 bases and J by 15 bases, 14 bases remained unmatched. The CDR3 extends over 14 amino acids. Germline values: CDR1 SEHNR, CDR2 FQNEAQ (reference sequence). The CDR3 nucleotides are TGTGCCAGCAGCCCCATGGGTCAACAGGGGGCTTCGTTCTTC. Residues: CASSPMGQQGASFF.

The V and J genes are TRBV2 and TRBJ2-1, with 14 bases that match TRBD2. The CDR3 covers 16 residues. Germline assignment: CDR1 SNHLY and CDR2 FYNNEI. V dropped 10 bases and J dropped 9; count of bases not matched to a gene: 14. The CDR3: CANLLVTSGGAGEQFF. The CDR3 DNA is TGTGCCAACCTCCTCGTGACTAGCGGGGGGGCGGGTGAGCAGTTCTTC.

A few counts support this clone. The CDR3 sequence is CAWSLAGVYGYTF. CDR3 coding DNA: TGTGCCTGGAGCCTGGCTGGAGTTTATGGCTACACCTTC. The rearrangement links TRBV30 to TRBJ1-2; D is ambiguous. Trimming removed 3 bases from V and 5 bases from J, with 13 bases in between. The CDR3 runs 13 residues. Germline V gene data show CDR1 as GTSNPN and CDR2 as SVGIG (reference sequence).

CDR3 sequence: CASSREEQGRYEQYF. In DNA form, the CDR3 reads TGTGCCAGCAGCCGTGAAGAACAGGGACGATACGAGCAGTACTTC. This rearrangement joins TRBV5-6 to TRBJ2-7, with a tentative D call TRBD1 (6 bases). Germline V CDR1 and CDR2: SGHDT, YYEEEE. The CDR3 runs to 15 residues. Trimming pared 4 bases from V and 4 bases from J, leaving 18 bases between.

This chain joins TRBV19 and TRBJ2-2, with a weak D call TRBD1 (6 bases). CDR1 LNHDA and CDR2 SQIVND come from the germline V gene (reference sequence). This CDR3 contains 15 residues. Trimming took 3 bases from V and 4 from J, leaving 12 bases between them. The CDR3 DNA is TGTGCCAGTAGTATGGGACACACTCTCACCGGGGAGCTGTTTTTT. Its translation is CASSMGHTLTGELFF.

J is TRBJ2-7 and V is TRBV11-3; perhaps TRBD2 as D (5 bases). The CDR3 covers 12 residues. The V gene's germline CDR1 is SGHNT and CDR2 YENEEA. V lost 2 bases, J lost 5 bases, and 7 bases lay in between. Written as DNA, the CDR3 is TGTGCCAGCAGCTTATCCGGGGACGAGCAGTACTTC. Translation gives CASSLSGDEQYF.

The chain employs TRBV7-8 and TRBJ1-3; no firm D call. This CDR3 has 15 residues. From germline, CDR1 is SGHVS and CDR2 FQNEAQ. Trimming left V 7 bases short and J 0 bases short, with 13 bases between. CDR3 in amino acids: CASMPRGLSGNTIYF. The DNA of the CDR3 is TGTGCCAGCATGCCCCGAGGTCTCTCTGGAAACACCATATATTTT.

The chain is built from TRBV18 and TRBJ2-7, with 9 bases fitting TRBD1. The CDR3 has 15 residues. With V trimmed by 5 bases and J by 6 bases, 11 bases remained unmatched. Germline CDR1 KGHSH, CDR2 LQKENI. The chain's CDR3 is CASSSGTGLDPEQYF. The CDR3 coding sequence is TGTGCCAGCTCATCAGGGACAGGGCTGGATCCCGAGCAGTACTTC.

The chain employs TRBV20-1 and TRBJ2-1; D remains unclear. CDR3 length: 11 residues. From germline, CDR1 is DFQATT and CDR2 SNEGSKA (reference sequence). Trimming shortened V by 6 bases and J by 7 bases, and 10 bases separated the two germline ends. CDR3 coding DNA: TGCAGTGCAAGACCGTTGAATGAGCAGTTCTTC. Translation: CSARPLNEQFF.

The chain links TRBV28 to TRBJ1-1; possible D gene TRBD1, 6 bases. The CDR3 covers 15 residues. V was clipped by 4 bases and J by 2 bases, with 14 bases between them. Germline values: CDR1 MDHEN, CDR2 SYDVKM. The CDR3 reads CASSSPQGFNTEAFF. Here the CDR3 DNA reads TGTGCCAGCAGTTCCCCACAGGGATTTAACACTGAAGCTTTCTTT.

The chain has TRBV19 and TRBJ2-3, with D possibly matching TRBD1 (6 bases). Trimming pared 6 bases from V and 2 bases from J, leaving 15 bases between. CDR1 is LNHDA and CDR2 is SQIVND in the germline V gene (reference sequence). The CDR3 consists of 15 residues. The CDR3 DNA is TGTGCCAGTAGCGAAACAAGGACAGACACAGATACGCAGTATTTT. This translates into CASSETRTDTDTQYF.

This chain connects TRBV6-5 to TRBJ1-1; possibly TRBD1 for D (5 bases). In germline, CDR1 is MNHEY, CDR2 SVGAGI. Trimming shortened V by 6 bases and J by 5 bases, and 13 bases separated the two germline ends. The CDR3 spans 13 residues. For the CDR3, the DNA is TGTGCCAGCAGGGCAAGACAGCAGACTGAAGCTTTCTTT. Its translation is CASRARQQTEAFF.

The chain links TRBV7-2 to TRBJ1-1; D call uncertain. Trimming left V 4 bases short and J 1 base short, with 7 bases between. There are 13 residues in the CDR3. CDR1 and CDR2 (germline): SGHTA, FQGNSA. The CDR3 nucleotides are TGTGCCAGCAGCTATCCATGGAACACTGAAGCTTTCTTT. Translation gives CASSYPWNTEAFF.